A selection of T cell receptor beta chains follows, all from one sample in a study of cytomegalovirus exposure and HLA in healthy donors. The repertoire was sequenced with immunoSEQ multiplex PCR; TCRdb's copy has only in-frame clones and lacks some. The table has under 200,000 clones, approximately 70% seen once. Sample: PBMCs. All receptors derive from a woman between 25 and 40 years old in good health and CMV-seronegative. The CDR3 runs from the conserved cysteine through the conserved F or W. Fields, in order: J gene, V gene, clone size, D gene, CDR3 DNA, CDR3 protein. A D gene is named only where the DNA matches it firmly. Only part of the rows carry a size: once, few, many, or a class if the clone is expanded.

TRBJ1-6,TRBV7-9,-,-,TGTGCCAGCAGCTTCATCGGGGGTGGCCCGAATTCACCCCTCCACTTT,CASSFIGGGPNSPLHF
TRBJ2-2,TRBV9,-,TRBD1,TGTGCCAGCAGCGTAGATAACAGGGGGCCCGGGGAGCTGTTTTTT,CASSVDNRGPGELFF
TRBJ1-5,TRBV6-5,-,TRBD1,TGTGCCACCCGACCCGACAGGGGTGGCAATCAGCCCCAGCATTTT,CATRPDRGGNQPQHF
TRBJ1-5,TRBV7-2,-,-,TGTGCCAGCAGCTTAGCAGGCAGGGTTGATCAGCCCCAGCATTTT,CASSLAGRVDQPQHF
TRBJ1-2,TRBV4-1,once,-,TGCGCCAGCAGCCAAGCCGGGGGGGATGGCTACACCTTC,CASSQAGGDGYTF
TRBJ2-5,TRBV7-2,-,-,TGTGCCAGCAGCTTAGCATTGGGGGGAGTGGAAGAGACCCAGTACTTC,CASSLALGGVEETQYF
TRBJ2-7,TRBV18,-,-,TGTGCCAGCTCGAGCACCGGGACACCCTACGAGCAGTACTTC,CASSSTGTPYEQYF
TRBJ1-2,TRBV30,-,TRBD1,TGTGCCTGGAGTGAAAAGGCCAGGGGGGCCGATAACTATGGCTACACCTTC,CAWSEKARGADNYGYTF
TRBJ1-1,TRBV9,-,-,TGTGCCAGCAGCGTAGGTAGGACAGTGAACACTGAAGCTTTCTTT,CASSVGRTVNTEAFF
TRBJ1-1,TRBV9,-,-,TGTGCCAGCAGCCCCCAAGGAGCCGGGGGGGGGTCGCTATTCTTT,CASSPQGAGGGSLFF
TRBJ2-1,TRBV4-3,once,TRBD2,TGCGCCAGCAGCCAAGATAGGAGCGGGGCCCCCGGGGGGTTCTTC,CASSQDRSGAPGGFF
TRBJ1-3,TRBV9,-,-,TGTGCCAGCAGCGTCGGAGGGTACGGAAACACCATATATTTT,CASSVGGYGNTIYF
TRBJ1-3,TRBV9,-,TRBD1,TGTGCCAGCAGCGTGGGGACAGGGGGAAACACCATATATTTT,CASSVGTGGNTIYF
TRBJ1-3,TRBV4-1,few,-,TGCGCCAGCAGCCAAGATGGGGGGAACACCATATATTTT,CASSQDGGNTIYF
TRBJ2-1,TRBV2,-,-,TGTGCCAGCAGCGACGGGGTGCGGGAAGACAATGAGCAGTTCTTC,CASSDGVREDNEQFF
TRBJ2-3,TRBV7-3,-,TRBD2,TGTGCCAGCAGCTTAATTTACGGGGGGGCCGGAGATACGCAGTATTTT,CASSLIYGGAGDTQYF
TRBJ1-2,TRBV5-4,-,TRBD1,TGTGCCAGCAGCTTGTCCGTCAACAGGGGGCGAGATGGCTACACCTTC,CASSLSVNRGRDGYTF
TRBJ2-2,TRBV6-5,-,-,TGTGCCAGCAGTTATTACGGGGAGCTGTTTTTT,CASSYYGELFF
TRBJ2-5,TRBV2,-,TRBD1,TGTGCCAGCCTAGAGAGACAGGGGGCCCAAGAGACCCAGTACTTC,CASLERQGAQETQYF
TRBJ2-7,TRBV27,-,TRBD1,TGTGCCAGCAGTTTGGCCAGGGGGCCCTACGAGCAGTACTTC,CASSLARGPYEQYF
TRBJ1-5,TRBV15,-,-,TGTGCCACCAGCAGAGTAACACAGGGTGGTAATCAGCCCCAGCATTTT,CATSRVTQGGNQPQHF
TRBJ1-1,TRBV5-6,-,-,TGTGCCAGCAGCTTCACACGTAACACTGAAGCTTTCTTT,CASSFTRNTEAFF